These 5 T cell receptor beta chains came from one sample sequenced in a study of T-cell memory formation after mild COVID-19. A single record per CDR3 protein comes from TCRdb applying MiXCR to the 5' RACE reads. The sample consists of 95,000 to 110,000 distinct CDR3 sequences, about 15% of them appearing once. The sequencing input was PBMCs or a T cell subset sorted from them (not recorded which). Receptors originate from a young man who had mild COVID-19 (a few samples of this study predate the infection). Cell type and time point are not known.

The chain has TRBV6-2 or TRBV6-3 and TRBJ2-7, with 12 bases that match TRBD1. Trimming at V came to 4 bases and at J to 4 bases, leaving 5 bases not matched to a gene. This CDR3 has 15 amino acids. The germline CDR1 and CDR2 sequences are MNHEY and SVGEGT. The CDR3 region has the DNA TGTGCCAGCAGTTCCCGGGACAGGGGGCTTTACGAGCAGTACGTC. Its protein product is CASSSRDRGLYEQYV.

This clonotype was found many times. This rearrangement joins TRBV20-1 to TRBJ2-1; 7 bases map to TRBD2. V dropped 2 bases and J dropped 7; count of bases not matched to a gene: 5. This CDR3 comprises 13 residues. Germline values: CDR1 DFQATT, CDR2 SNEGSKA (reference sequence). Here the CDR3 reads CSARRRGDNEQFF. In nucleotides, the CDR3 is TGCAGTGCTAGACGTCGGGGGGATAATGAGCAGTTCTTC.

This chain uses TRBV9 with TRBJ1-3; 7 bases fit TRBD1. J was trimmed by 2 bases and V by 0 bases; bases with no gene match: 8. The CDR3 runs to 17 residues. CDR1 and CDR2 from the germline V gene are SGDLS and YYNGEE. The CDR3 bases are TGTGCCAGCAGCGTAGAGGGAGACAGGGCGCCTGGAAACACCATATATTTT. Its protein product is CASSVEGDRAPGNTIYF.

This clonotype was observed a few times. J is TRBJ2-7 and V is TRBV7-9; D may be TRBD1 (6 bases). V was cut by 5 bases and J by 1 base, with 18 bases left in between. Per germline, CDR1 SEHNR and CDR2 FQNEAQ (reference sequence). The CDR3 runs 16 residues. The CDR3 reads CASSRIGTISSYEQYV. The CDR3 coding sequence is TGTGCCAGCAGCCGGATAGGGACAATCTCGTCCTACGAGCAGTACGTC.

V gene TRBV12-3 or TRBV12-4 combines with J gene TRBJ1-2; no reliable D call. The CDR3 extends over 14 amino acids. Trimming shortened V by 6 bases and J by 4 bases, and 15 bases separated the two germline ends. CDR3 region: CASSLARATYGYTF. The CDR3 DNA reads as TGTGCCAGCAGCCTGGCTCGGGCAACCTATGGCTACACCTTC.